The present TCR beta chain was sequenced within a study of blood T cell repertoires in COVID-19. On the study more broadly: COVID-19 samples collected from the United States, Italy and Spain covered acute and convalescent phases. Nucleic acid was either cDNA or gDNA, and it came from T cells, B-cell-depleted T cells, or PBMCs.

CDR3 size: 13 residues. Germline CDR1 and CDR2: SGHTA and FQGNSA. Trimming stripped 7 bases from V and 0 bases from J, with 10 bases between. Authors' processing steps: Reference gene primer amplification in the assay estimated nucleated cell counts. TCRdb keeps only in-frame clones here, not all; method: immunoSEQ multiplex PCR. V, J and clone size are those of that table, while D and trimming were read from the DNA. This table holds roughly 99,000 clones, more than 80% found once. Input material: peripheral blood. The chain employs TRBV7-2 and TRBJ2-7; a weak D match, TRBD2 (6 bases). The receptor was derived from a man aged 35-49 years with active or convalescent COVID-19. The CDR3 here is CASTVAASYEQYF. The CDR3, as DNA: TGTGCCAGCACCGTAGCGGCCTCCTACGAGCAGTACTTC. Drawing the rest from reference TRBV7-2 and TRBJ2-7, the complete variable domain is GAGVSQSPSNKVTEKGKDVELRCDPISGHTALYWYRQSLGQGLEFLIYFQGNSAPDKSGLPSDRFSAERTGGSVSTLTIQRTQQEDSAVYLCASTVAASYEQYFGPGTRLTVT.